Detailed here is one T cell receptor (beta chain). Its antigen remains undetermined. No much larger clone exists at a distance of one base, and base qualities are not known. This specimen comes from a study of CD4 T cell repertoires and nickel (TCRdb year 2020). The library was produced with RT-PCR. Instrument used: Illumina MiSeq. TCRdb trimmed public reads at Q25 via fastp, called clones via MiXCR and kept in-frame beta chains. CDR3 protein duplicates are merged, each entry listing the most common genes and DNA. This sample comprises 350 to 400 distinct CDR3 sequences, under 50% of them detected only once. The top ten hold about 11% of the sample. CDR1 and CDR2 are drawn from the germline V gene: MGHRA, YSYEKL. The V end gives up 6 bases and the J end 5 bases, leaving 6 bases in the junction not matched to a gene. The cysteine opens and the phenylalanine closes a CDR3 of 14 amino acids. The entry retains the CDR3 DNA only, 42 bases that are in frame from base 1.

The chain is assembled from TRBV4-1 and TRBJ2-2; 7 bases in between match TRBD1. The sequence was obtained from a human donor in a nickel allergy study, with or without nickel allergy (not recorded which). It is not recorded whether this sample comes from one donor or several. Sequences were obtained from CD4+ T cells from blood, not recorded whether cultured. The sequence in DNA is TGCGCCAGCAGGGGGACAGACGAAACCGGGGAGCTGTTTTTT. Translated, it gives CASRGTDETGELFF.